Each of the 3 T cell receptor beta chains below was sequenced from the same sample in a study of cytomegalovirus exposure and HLA in healthy donors. The PCR used 60 Vbeta and 13 Jbeta primers. Sequencing used immunoSEQ multiplex PCR; TCRdb keeps in-frame clones, though not all of them. The sample consists of some 120,000 clones, around 83% of them appearing once. The sequenced sample was PBMCs. The receptors stem from a woman aged 25 to 39 in good health and CMV-seropositive.

CDR3 residues: CASRRQGIGYGYTF. In DNA, the CDR3 is TGTGCCAGCAGGAGACAGGGGATAGGCTATGGCTACACCTTC. The chain is built from TRBV28 and TRBJ1-2; 8 bases fit TRBD1. The V gene's germline CDR1 is MDHEN and CDR2 SYDVKM. V was clipped by 6 bases and J by 4 bases; unmatched bases: 7. CDR3 length equals 14 residues.

This clone is a singleton in its sample. The V and J genes are TRBV29-1 and TRBJ2-5; D is possibly TRBD1 (5 bases). Germline V CDR1 and CDR2: SQVTM, ANQGSEA. Trimming took off 4 bases at V and 3 bases at J, with 9 bases between the two ends. The CDR3 runs to 12 residues. The CDR3 DNA reads as TGCAGCGTTGGGGTAGGGGAAGAGACCCAGTACTTC. Amino acid sequence: CSVGVGEETQYF.

Details on this clone: A junction boundary mismatches the germline segment, possibly from a read error. J is TRBJ2-3 and V is TRBV7-9; 7 nucleotides align to TRBD2. The CDR3 spans 13 residues. From germline, CDR1 is SEHNR and CDR2 FQNEAQ (reference sequence). CDR3 protein: CSSSTRTSGTQYF. CDR3 nucleotides: TGTTCCAGCAGCACGAGGACTAGTGGTACGCAGTATTTT.